This record concerns one TCR beta chain sequence. Its antigen is currently unknown. The junction and the germline gene differ at one end; a read error may be behind it. The data belong to a study of identical twins. Regarding the study as a whole: Donors were not followed over many years; analysis was cross-sectional. Out-of-frame alpha sequences common to twins exhibited an excess of low generation probability.

The CDR3 contains 12 residues. Germline V gene lookup returns CDR1 KGHDR and CDR2 SFDVKD. Only healthy Caucasians were enrolled as donors. cDNA carried unique molecular identifiers, and a universal primer site was added by template switching. MiXCR, run by TCRdb on the 5' RACE reads, gives a single entry per CDR3 protein. This sample yields 500,000 to 550,000 distinct CDR3 sequences, of which 20% to 25% are seen a single time; approximately 0.49% belongs to the top ten. The sample was also reused in another study, on yellow fever vaccine responses in identical twins.

Sequencing was done on a sample of CD4+ T cells sorted from blood. The sequence was obtained from a woman younger than 30 in good health. The chain employs TRBV24-1 and TRBJ2-2, with no clear D. Here the CDR3 reads CAASARTGELFF. Here the CDR3 DNA reads TGTGCCGCCAGTGCGCGAACCGGGGAGCTGTTTTTT.